This T cell receptor (beta chain) was identified during a study of blood T cell repertoires in COVID-19. Background on the study: Samples came from the United States, Italy and Spain, spanning acute and convalescent COVID-19.

CDR1 is ENHRY, CDR2 SYGVKD, per germline. Trimming pared 6 bases from V and 1 base from J, leaving 12 bases between. The length of the CDR3 is 14 residues. Per the study methods: Quantification of nucleated cells was approximated via reference gene primer amplification. Here immunoSEQ multiplex PCR was the method, and the copy in TCRdb shows in-frame clones only, minus some. V and J calls and clone size come straight from that table; D and trimming were deduced from the DNA. Of under 350,000 clones listed, about 86% are singletons. Enrolled through a virtual design, the participants were between 18 and 89 years of age and came from some 26 US areas. Self-reported history from a screening survey and questionnaire set each donor's cohort.

The chain has TRBV10-3 and TRBJ1-1; a possible D gene is TRBD1 (5 bases). Sequenced input: PBMCs or T cells enriched from blood (not recorded which). This TCR derives from a woman aged 40 to 50 with acute COVID-19. The CDR3 spells CAISEGGGNTEAFF. The CDR3 DNA is TGTGCCATCAGCGAAGGCGGGGGGAACACTGAAGCTTTCTTT.